The rows below give T cell receptor beta chains drawn from one sample of a study of OX40 agonist ivuxolimab in advanced cancers. Libraries were prepared by immunoSEQ multiplex PCR; TCRdb keeps only in-frame clonotypes and omits some of them. The table records some 30,000 clones, approximately 90% of them present only once. Sequencing used CD4+ or CD8+ T cells sorted from blood, obtained in a trial of the OX40 agonist ivuxolimab. The receptors originated from an adult with an advanced solid tumor such as melanoma, head and neck, liver or kidney cancer. Both conserved end residues are part of each CDR3. A D gene is named only where the DNA matches it firmly. The size entry is marked missing in some rows and otherwise reads once, few, many or a size class.

>TRBJ1-3|TRBV7-9|-|-
TGTGCCAGCAGCTCCCTGGGGTCCTCTGGAAACACCATATATTTT
CASSSLGSSGNTIYF
>TRBJ1-4|TRBV9|-|-
TGTGCCAGCAGCTTTTCCCGGGGTGGTAATGAAAAACTGTTTTTT
CASSFSRGGNEKLFF
>TRBJ2-1|TRBV6-4|TRBD2|medium-sized
TGTGCCAGCAGTGACTCGGCTAGCGGGGGTTTTGATGAGCAGTTCTTC
CASSDSASGGFDEQFF
>TRBJ2-1|TRBV12-5|TRBD2|-
TGTGCTAGTGGGAATAGGGCTAGCGGGAGTATAGATGAGCAGTTCTTC
CASGNRASGSIDEQFF
>TRBJ2-7|TRBV4-3|TRBD2|-
TGCGCCAGCAGCCAAGACCCCAGCGGGATTAGCTCCTACGAGCAGTACTTC
CASSQDPSGISSYEQYF
>TRBJ2-2|TRBV11-2|TRBD2|-
TGTGCCAGCAGCTTAATAGCGGGGGGCACCGGGGAGCTGTTTTTT
CASSLIAGGTGELFF
>TRBJ1-1|TRBV6-6|-|-
TGTGCCAGCAGTTATTACGACTCTCGCACTGAAGCTTTCTTT
CASSYYDSRTEAFF
>TRBJ2-7|TRBV4-3|-|-
TGCGCCAGCAGCCAAGATTTAGCGGTCTACGAGCAGTACTTC
CASSQDLAVYEQYF
>TRBJ2-2|TRBV27|-|-
TGTGCCAGCAATACCGAGAACACCGGGGAGCTGTTTTTT
CASNTENTGELFF
>TRBJ1-5|TRBV28|-|-
TGTGCCAGCAGTTTGGGGGCCTTCGGCAATCAGCCCCAGCATTTT
CASSLGAFGNQPQHF
>TRBJ2-3|TRBV11-2|TRBD2|-
TGTGCCAGCAGCACTAGCGAGATGTCCACAGATACGCAGTATTTT
CASSTSEMSTDTQYF
>TRBJ2-3|TRBV4-1|TRBD2|-
TGCGCCAGCAGCCAAGCGGGACTAGCCCTGGCAGATACGCAGTATTTT
CASSQAGLALADTQYF
>TRBJ1-2|TRBV2|-|-
TGTGCCAGCAGTGGTTTGGTACGGGATTTGAATGGCTACACCTTC
CASSGLVRDLNGYTF
>TRBJ1-1|TRBV27|-|-
TGTGCCAGCAGTATTCAGGGTTTTACTGAAGCTTTCTTT
CASSIQGFTEAFF
>TRBJ2-1|TRBV7-9|-|-
TGTGCCAGCAGCTCCATCGTGGGCCTAAATGAGCAGTTCTTC
CASSSIVGLNEQFF
>TRBJ1-2|TRBV7-9|-|-
TGTGCCAGCAGCTTACCAGCTACTGGCTACACCTTC
CASSLPATGYTF
>TRBJ2-5|TRBV7-6|-|-
TGTGCCAGCAGCCAACTAGGGGGACGGCAAGAGACCCAGTACTTC
CASSQLGGRQETQYF
>TRBJ1-1|TRBV6-1|TRBD1|-
TGTGCCAGCAGTGAACTGTGGGACAGTTTCGGGAACACTGAAGCTTTCTTT
CASSELWDSFGNTEAFF
>TRBJ2-7|TRBV6-5|-|-
TGTGCCAGCAGTAAAGTAAGCGGCTACGAGCAGTACTTC
CASSKVSGYEQYF
>TRBJ1-6|TRBV19|-|-
TGTGCCAGTAGTCTCCAGGGGAATTCACCCCTCCACTTT
CASSLQGNSPLHF
>TRBJ2-4|TRBV4-2|TRBD2|-
TGTGCCAGCAGCCAAGCGGTAAGACTAGCTGACATAGCCAAAAACATTCAGTACTTC
CASSQAVRLADIAKNIQYF
>TRBJ1-2|TRBV13|TRBD1|-
TGTGCCAGCAGACAGCAGGGGGCCAGCTATGGCTACACCTTC
CASRQQGASYGYTF
>TRBJ1-3|TRBV5-1|-|-
TGCGCCAGCAGCCCCAACCCGGACTCTGGAAACACCATATATTTT
CASSPNPDSGNTIYF
>TRBJ1-3|TRBV15|-|-
TGTGCCACCAGTAATGGACGGTCCTCTGGAAACACCATATATTTT
CATSNGRSSGNTIYF
>TRBJ1-4|TRBV6-5|-|-
TGTGCCAGCAGTTACACCGGGGGAGGCAAACTGTTTTTT
CASSYTGGGKLFF
>TRBJ1-1|TRBV6-1|-|-
TGTGCCAGCACTGAAATCGCCTTCGGGAACACTGAAGCTTTCTTT
CASTEIAFGNTEAFF
>TRBJ1-1|TRBV7-6|-|-
TGTGCCAGCAGCTTAAAGGTCTTTGGCACTGAAGCTTTCTTT
CASSLKVFGTEAFF
>TRBJ2-1|TRBV29-1|TRBD1|-
TGCAGCGTTGAAGACAGGACAGGGGACTTTGCGCAGTTCTTC
CSVEDRTGDFAQFF
>TRBJ1-1|TRBV19|TRBD1|-
TGTGCCAGTAGTATCCTACTGGACAGGGGGAAGAACACTGAAGCTTTCTTT
CASSILLDRGKNTEAFF
>TRBJ2-2|TRBV7-2|TRBD2|-
TGTGCCAGCAGCCCTTGGGCGGGGGCGAACACCGGGGAGCTGTTTTTT
CASSPWAGANTGELFF
>TRBJ1-1|TRBV7-7|-|-
TGTGCTAGCAGCTTAGAAGTGGGCTCTGAAGCTTTCTTT
CASSLEVGSEAFF
>TRBJ1-2|TRBV4-1|-|-
TGCGCCAGCAGCCCCACCCCCGGACAGACTAACTATGGCTACACCTTC
CASSPTPGQTNYGYTF
>TRBJ2-2|TRBV11-2|-|-
TGTGCCAGCAGGTTAAGCACCGGGGAGCTGTTTTTT
CASRLSTGELFF
>TRBJ2-2|TRBV9|-|few
TGTGCCAGCAGCCCATATCGGGATGTAACCGGGGAGCTGTTTTTT
CASSPYRDVTGELFF
>TRBJ2-3|TRBV11-2|-|-
TGTGCCAGCAGCTTGGGCGCAGTCGCTTTCACAGATACGCAGTATTTT
CASSLGAVAFTDTQYF
>TRBJ1-2|TRBV5-3|-|-
TGTGCCAGCAGCTTGGCCCCCGGCCTCTATGGCTACACCTTC
CASSLAPGLYGYTF
>TRBJ2-5|TRBV27|-|-
TGTGCCAGCAGCCAATTTGACAGCCAAGAGACCCAGTACTTC
CASSQFDSQETQYF
>TRBJ2-2|TRBV6-5|TRBD2|-
TGTGCCAGCAGTTACACTAGCGGGAGTCGTGGGGAGCTGTTTTTT
CASSYTSGSRGELFF
>TRBJ2-2|TRBV6-6|-|-
TGTGCCACCTGGTCCGGGGAGCTGTTTTTT
CATWSGELFF
>TRBJ2-5|TRBV29-1|TRBD1|-
TGCAGCGTTGAGTTCAGGGGGCGCCTCCAAGAGACCCAGTACTTC
CSVEFRGRLQETQYF
>TRBJ1-5|TRBV27|TRBD1|-
TGTGCCAGCAGTTTACAGGGGGTAAGTCAGCCCCAGCATTTT
CASSLQGVSQPQHF
>TRBJ2-1|TRBV14|-|-
TGTGCCAGCAGCCAAGGGTCGTACAGTTTGCACAATGAGCAGTTCTTC
CASSQGSYSLHNEQFF
>TRBJ2-3|TRBV10-2|-|-
TGCGCCAGCAGTGAAGGGAGGGGGCTTGGAGATACGCAGTATTTT
CASSEGRGLGDTQYF
>TRBJ2-2|TRBV28|TRBD1|-
TGTGCCAGCAGTTGGTGGCAGGGGGTGACCGGGGAGCTGTTTTTT
CASSWWQGVTGELFF
>TRBJ1-1|TRBV6-5|-|-
TGTGCCAGCAGTTACTTCTCTGGGAACACTGAAGCTTTCTTT
CASSYFSGNTEAFF
>TRBJ2-7|TRBV13|-|-
TGTGCCAGCAGCTTGGCCCAAGGGGGTGGGTCCTACGAGCAGTACTTC
CASSLAQGGGSYEQYF
>TRBJ1-4|TRBV5-1|-|-
TGCGCCAGCAGCTTGGAAGGGAATAATGAAAAACTGTTTTTT
CASSLEGNNEKLFF
>TRBJ2-7|TRBV9|TRBD2|-
TGTGCCAGCAGCGTAAGGGGCGGGAGGGCCCACGAGCAGTACTTC
CASSVRGGRAHEQYF
>TRBJ2-1|TRBV4-3|-|once
TGCGCCAGCAGCCCGTCGGGTAATGAGCAGTTCTTC
CASSPSGNEQFF
>TRBJ2-5|TRBV7-9|TRBD1|-
TGTGCCAGCAGCCTCTCAGGGACAGTGGAGACCCAGTACTTC
CASSLSGTVETQYF
>TRBJ1-1|TRBV7-9|-|-
TGTGCCAGCAGCTTCTCGGTCTCGTTGAACACTGAAGCTTTCTTT
CASSFSVSLNTEAFF
>TRBJ2-7|TRBV7-9|-|once
TGTGCCAGCAGTCCGCCGGACTACGAGCAGTACTTC
CASSPPDYEQYF
>TRBJ2-2|TRBV11-1|TRBD2|-
TGTGCCAGCTCGACGCTAGCGGAAAACACCGGGGAGCTGTTTTTT
CASSTLAENTGELFF
>TRBJ2-1|TRBV5-6|-|-
TGTGCCAGCAGCGGGGTTTACAATGAGCAGTTCTTC
CASSGVYNEQFF
>TRBJ1-4|TRBV27|TRBD1|-
TGTGCCAGCAGTCCAGACAGGGGGCGCGGGTTTCTAAAACTGTTTTTT
CASSPDRGRGFLKLFF
>TRBJ1-2|TRBV9|-|-
TGTGCCAGCAGCGGGACAGAATTCTTAGGCTACACCTTC
CASSGTEFLGYTF
>TRBJ2-7|TRBV29-1|TRBD1|-
TGCAGCGCCGGCAGGACAGGGTCCTACGAGCAGTACTTC
CSAGRTGSYEQYF
>TRBJ1-1|TRBV7-7|-|-
TGTGCTAGCAGCGCACGCTTGGGGGACACTGAAGCTTTCTTT
CASSARLGDTEAFF
>TRBJ2-6|TRBV27|-|-
TGTGCCAGCAGGACCATGCAAAGGTCTAGCTCTGGGGCCAACGTCCTGACTTTC
CASRTMQRSSSGANVLTF
>TRBJ2-1|TRBV7-9|TRBD2|-
TGTGCCAGCAGCTTGTCAGCGGGGGGCGAGCAGTTCTTC
CASSLSAGGEQFF